This T cell receptor (beta chain) was obtained from a study of blood T cell repertoires in COVID-19. Background on the study: Italy, Spain and the United States were the sources of the convalescent and acute COVID-19 samples.

Assay: immunoSEQ multiplex PCR; the TCRdb copy retains only in-frame clones and omits some. The sample has about 50,000 clones, around 88% seen once. V dropped 2 bases and J dropped 1 base, with 9 bases sitting between them. Germline-derived CDR1 and CDR2 are MNHEY and SMNVEV (reference sequence). The CDR3 consists of 15 residues. The receptor was isolated from a human donor in a cohort sampled during active COVID-19. Sequenced input: peripheral blood. V usage is TRBV27 and J usage is TRBJ1-5, with D possibly matching TRBD1 (5 bases). The CDR3 reads CASSLMGGSNQPQHF. The DNA for the CDR3 is TGTGCCAGCAGTTTAATGGGGGGGAGCAATCAGCCCCAGCATTTT.